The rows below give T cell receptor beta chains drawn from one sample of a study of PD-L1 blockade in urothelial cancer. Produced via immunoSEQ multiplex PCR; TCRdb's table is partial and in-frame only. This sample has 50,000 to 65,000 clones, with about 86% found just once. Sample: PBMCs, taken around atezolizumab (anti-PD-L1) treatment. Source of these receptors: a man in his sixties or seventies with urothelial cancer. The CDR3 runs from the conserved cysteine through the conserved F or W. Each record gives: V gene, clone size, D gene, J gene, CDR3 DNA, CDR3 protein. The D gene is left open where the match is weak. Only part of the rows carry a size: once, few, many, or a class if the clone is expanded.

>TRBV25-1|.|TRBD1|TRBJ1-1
TGTGCCAGCAGTGCGGGACAGGGCGACAGAATTGAAGCTTTCTTT
CASSAGQGDRIEAFF
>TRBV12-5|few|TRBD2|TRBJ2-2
TGTGCTATCAGGGAGGGCCTTGGCGGGGAGCTGTTTTTT
CAIREGLGGELFF
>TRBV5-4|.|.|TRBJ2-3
TGTGCCAGCAGCTTGGACAGGGTCAGGATGGATACGCAGTATTTT
CASSLDRVRMDTQYF
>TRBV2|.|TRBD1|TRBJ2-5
TGTGCCAGGCAGACAGGGGGCGCAGGCCAAGAGACCCAGTACTTC
CARQTGGAGQETQYF
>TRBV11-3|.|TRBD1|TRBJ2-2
TGTGCCAGCAGCTTCGGACAGGGGATATCTGGGGAGCTGTTTTTT
CASSFGQGISGELFF
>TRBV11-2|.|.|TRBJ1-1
TGTGCCAGCAGCCCGGGAGCGAACACTGAAGCTTTCTTT
CASSPGANTEAFF
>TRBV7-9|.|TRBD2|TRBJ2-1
TGTGCCAGCAGCTTTACCGGATATCCTAGCGGGAGCCATGAGCAGTTCTTC
CASSFTGYPSGSHEQFF
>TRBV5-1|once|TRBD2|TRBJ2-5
TGCGCCAGCAGCGGAAGGGCTAGCGGGGGCCAAGAGACCCAGTACTTC
CASSGRASGGQETQYF
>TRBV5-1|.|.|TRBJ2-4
TGCGCCAGCAGCAACAGGGATCCGCGGGCCAAAAACATTCAGTACTTC
CASSNRDPRAKNIQYF
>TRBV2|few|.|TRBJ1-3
TGTGCCAGCGGAGAAATGCGAAGCTCTGGAAACACCATATATTTT
CASGEMRSSGNTIYF
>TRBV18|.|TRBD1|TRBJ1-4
TGTGCCAGCTCGACGACAGGGTTTAATGAAAAACTGTTTTTT
CASSTTGFNEKLFF
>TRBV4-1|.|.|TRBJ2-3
TGCGCCAGCCAGGACAGTCGCACAGATACGCAGTATTTT
CASQDSRTDTQYF
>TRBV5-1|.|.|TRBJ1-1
TGCGCCAGCAGCTGGAGGGGCAGGGAGGGGGAAGCTTTCTTT
CASSWRGREGEAFF
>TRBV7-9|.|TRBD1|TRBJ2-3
TGTGCCAGCAGCTTCATGGGACAGCGCACAGATACGCAGTATTTT
CASSFMGQRTDTQYF
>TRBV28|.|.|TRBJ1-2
TGTGCCATCCTCACGAGGGCGCCCTATGGCTACACCTTC
CAILTRAPYGYTF
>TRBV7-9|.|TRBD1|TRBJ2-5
TGTGCCAGCAGCTTAGGTGTGGACAGGGTCGAAGAGACCCAGTACTTC
CASSLGVDRVEETQYF
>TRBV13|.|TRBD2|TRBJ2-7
TGTGCCAGCAGCTCCCAAAGACTAGCGGGGGGCTACGAGCAGTACTTC
CASSSQRLAGGYEQYF
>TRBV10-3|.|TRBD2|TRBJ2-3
TGTGCCATCAGTATAGCGGGAGGGCCGGTGGCAGATACGCAGTATTTT
CAISIAGGPVADTQYF
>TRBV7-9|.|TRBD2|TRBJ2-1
TGTGCCAGCAGCCAGATTCGGACTAGCGGGAGGGCAGCGAATGAGCAGTTCTTC
CASSQIRTSGRAANEQFF
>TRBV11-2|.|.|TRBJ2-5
TGTGCCAGCAGCTTCGGGGATGGGATGGAGACCCAGTACTTC
CASSFGDGMETQYF
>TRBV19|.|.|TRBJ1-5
TGTGCCAGTAGTATAGATCTGCGGCCCCAGCATTTT
CASSIDLRPQHF
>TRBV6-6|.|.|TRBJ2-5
TGTGCCAGCAGTTACTCGACAGCACAAGAGACCCAGTACTTC
CASSYSTAQETQYF
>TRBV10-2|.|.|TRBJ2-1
TGCGCCAGCAGTGTGGGGAGAAGGTCCTACAATGAGCAGTTCTTC
CASSVGRRSYNEQFF
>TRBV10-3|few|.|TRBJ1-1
TGTGCCATCGGTGAGGACCCGCCGGGAACTGAAGCTTTCTTT
CAIGEDPPGTEAFF
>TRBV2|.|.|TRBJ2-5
TGTGCCAGCAGTGAAGTTCTAGGCGAGACCCAGTACTTC
CASSEVLGETQYF
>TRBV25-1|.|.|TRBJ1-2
TGTGCCAGCAGTGAATGGGGGCTGCAGGGGGGCTACACCTTC
CASSEWGLQGGYTF
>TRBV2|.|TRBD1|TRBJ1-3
TGTGCCAGCCGCCAGGACAGGGCTGGAAACACCATATATTTT
CASRQDRAGNTIYF
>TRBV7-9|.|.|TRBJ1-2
TGTGCCAGCAGCTTACGGGGGGAAGGAGGCTACACCTTC
CASSLRGEGGYTF
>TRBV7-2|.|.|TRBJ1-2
TGTGCCAGCAGCTTAGGAGGGACTCAGGCCACTCATGGCTACACCTTC
CASSLGGTQATHGYTF
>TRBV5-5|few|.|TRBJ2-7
TGTGCCAGCAGCCCGACTCATTCTACGGTCTACGAGCAGTACTTC
CASSPTHSTVYEQYF
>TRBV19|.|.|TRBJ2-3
TGTGCCAGTAGTCACATCAGGGGACGGGGCACAGATACGCAGTATTTT
CASSHIRGRGTDTQYF
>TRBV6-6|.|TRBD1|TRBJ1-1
TGTGCCAGCAGACCGAGTCAGGGGGCACGGACTGAAGCTTTCTTT
CASRPSQGARTEAFF
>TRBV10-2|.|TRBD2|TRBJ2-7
TGCGCCAGCAGTGATTCAGGGATTCTAGCGGGAGCCTACGAGCAGTACTTC
CASSDSGILAGAYEQYF
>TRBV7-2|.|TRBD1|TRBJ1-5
TGTGCCAGCAGTTCCACCGGGACAGAGCTTTATAGCAATCAGCCCCAGCATTTT
CASSSTGTELYSNQPQHF
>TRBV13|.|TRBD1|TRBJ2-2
TGTGCCAGCAGCGCCGACAGGGTTCGGGACACCGGGGAGCTGTTTTTT
CASSADRVRDTGELFF
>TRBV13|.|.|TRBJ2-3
TGTGCCAGCAGCTTATGGGCTCGCCCAGATACGCAGTATTTT
CASSLWARPDTQYF
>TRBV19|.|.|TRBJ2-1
TGTGCCAGTAGCCATCGTCCGGGGGGGACAGTCTCCTACAATGAGCAGTTCTTC
CASSHRPGGTVSYNEQFF
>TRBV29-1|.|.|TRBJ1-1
TGCAGCGTTCACCAGGGGTGGCTGAGGACTGAAGCTTTCTTT
CSVHQGWLRTEAFF
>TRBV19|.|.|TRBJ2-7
TGTGCCAGTAGTAAGTCTGGACTGTCCGGTTACGAGCAGTACTTC
CASSKSGLSGYEQYF
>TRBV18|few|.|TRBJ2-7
TGTGCCAGCTCACCACCGGGGGGCGAGCAGTACTTC
CASSPPGGEQYF
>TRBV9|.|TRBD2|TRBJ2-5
TGTGCCAGCAGCGTACTTGGGACTAGGCAAGAGACCCAGTACTTC
CASSVLGTRQETQYF
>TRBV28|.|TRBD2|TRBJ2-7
TGTGCCAGCATCCTTAGCGGGATTGGGTTCTACGAGCAGTACTTC
CASILSGIGFYEQYF
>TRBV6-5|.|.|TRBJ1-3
TGTGCCAGCAGCCGACTTACTACCTCTGGAAACACCATATATTTT
CASSRLTTSGNTIYF
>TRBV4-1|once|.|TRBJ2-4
TGCGCCAGCAGCCAACAACCTGATACCCTAGTAGCCAAAAACATTCAGTACTTC
CASSQQPDTLVAKNIQYF
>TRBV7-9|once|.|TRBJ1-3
TGTGCCAGCAGCTTACTCCCAGGGCTTTTTGAAAACACCATATATTTT
CASSLLPGLFENTIYF
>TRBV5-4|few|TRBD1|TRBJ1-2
TGTGCCAGCAGCTTGGGGACAGGGTACTATGGCTACACCTTC
CASSLGTGYYGYTF
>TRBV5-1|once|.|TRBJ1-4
TGCGCCAGCAGCCCGGAGGGCCGGCGACTCGAAAAACTGTTTTTT
CASSPEGRRLEKLFF
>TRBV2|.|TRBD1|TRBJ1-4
TGTGCCAGCAGGGACAGGGTGGAAAAACTGTTTTTT
CASRDRVEKLFF
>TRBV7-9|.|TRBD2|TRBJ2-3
TGTGCCAGCAGCGCAATGGCGGCGGGAGGGCCAGATACGCAGTATTTT
CASSAMAAGGPDTQYF
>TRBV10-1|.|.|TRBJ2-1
TGCGCCAGCAGTGAGTCTTTGACAGGCATCTATGAGCAGTTCTTC
CASSESLTGIYEQFF
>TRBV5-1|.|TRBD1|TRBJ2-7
TGCGCCAGCAGCCCGGGACAGGGTTACTACGAGCAGTACTTC
CASSPGQGYYEQYF
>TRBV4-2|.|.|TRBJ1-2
TGTGCCAGCAGCCAAGATCTGGGAGGGGATGGCTACACCTTC
CASSQDLGGDGYTF
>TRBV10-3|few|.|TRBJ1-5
TGTGCCATCAGTGTTAGTGATAGCAATCAGCCCCAGCATTTT
CAISVSDSNQPQHF
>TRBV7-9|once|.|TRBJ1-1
TGTGCCAGCAGCCCGCGTTTGGGCTTAAACACTGAAGCTTTCTTT
CASSPRLGLNTEAFF
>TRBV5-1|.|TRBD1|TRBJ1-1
TGCGCCAGCAGCTACCGGGGACAGGGGAACACTGAAGCTTTCTTT
CASSYRGQGNTEAFF
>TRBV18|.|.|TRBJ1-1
TGTGCCAGCTCACCAGGGGGGTTCACTGAAGCTTTCTTT
CASSPGGFTEAFF
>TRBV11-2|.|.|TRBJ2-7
TGTGCCAGCAGCCAACGGACTGGCGAGCAGTACTTC
CASSQRTGEQYF